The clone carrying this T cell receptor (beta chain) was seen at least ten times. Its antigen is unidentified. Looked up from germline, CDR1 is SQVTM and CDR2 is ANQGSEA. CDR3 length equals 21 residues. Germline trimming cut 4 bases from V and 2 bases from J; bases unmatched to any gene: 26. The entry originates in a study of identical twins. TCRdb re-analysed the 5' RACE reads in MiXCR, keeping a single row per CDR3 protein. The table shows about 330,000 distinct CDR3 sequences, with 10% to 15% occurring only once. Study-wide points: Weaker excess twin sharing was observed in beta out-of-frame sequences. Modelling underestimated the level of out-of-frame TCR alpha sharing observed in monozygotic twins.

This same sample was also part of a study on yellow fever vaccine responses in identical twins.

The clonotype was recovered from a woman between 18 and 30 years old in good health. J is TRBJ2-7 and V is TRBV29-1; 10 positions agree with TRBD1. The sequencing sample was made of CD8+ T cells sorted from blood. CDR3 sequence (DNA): TGCAGCGTTGGACTTGGCAGTGGGACAGGGGATTTCGGGGGGACCCCCTACGAGCAGTACGTC. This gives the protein CSVGLGSGTGDFGGTPYEQYV.